The source of this TCR beta chain is a study of T cells after yellow fever vaccination. Researchers made TCR cDNA using 5'RACE template switching, and this step added a universal primer site and UMIs. One entry per CDR3 protein results from TCRdb running MiXCR on the 5' RACE reads. The sample carries hundreds of thousands of distinct CDR3 sequences, about 13% recorded once. J lost 7 bases, V lost 2 bases, and 10 bases had no gene match. The CDR3 runs to 14 residues. Germline V gene data show CDR1 as SQVTM and CDR2 as ANQGSEA. The table lists this clonotype with a few counts. The sequences come from PBMCs, collected on the day of the yellow fever booster vaccination. The sequence came from a man aged 25 to 40 who received the YFV17D yellow fever vaccine. V is TRBV29-1 and J is TRBJ2-7, with TRBD1 matching over 8 bases. The CDR3 DNA follows: TGCAGCGTTGAACAGGGGCAGGGGGCACAGGAGCAGTACTTC. Translating it yields CSVEQGQGAQEQYF.